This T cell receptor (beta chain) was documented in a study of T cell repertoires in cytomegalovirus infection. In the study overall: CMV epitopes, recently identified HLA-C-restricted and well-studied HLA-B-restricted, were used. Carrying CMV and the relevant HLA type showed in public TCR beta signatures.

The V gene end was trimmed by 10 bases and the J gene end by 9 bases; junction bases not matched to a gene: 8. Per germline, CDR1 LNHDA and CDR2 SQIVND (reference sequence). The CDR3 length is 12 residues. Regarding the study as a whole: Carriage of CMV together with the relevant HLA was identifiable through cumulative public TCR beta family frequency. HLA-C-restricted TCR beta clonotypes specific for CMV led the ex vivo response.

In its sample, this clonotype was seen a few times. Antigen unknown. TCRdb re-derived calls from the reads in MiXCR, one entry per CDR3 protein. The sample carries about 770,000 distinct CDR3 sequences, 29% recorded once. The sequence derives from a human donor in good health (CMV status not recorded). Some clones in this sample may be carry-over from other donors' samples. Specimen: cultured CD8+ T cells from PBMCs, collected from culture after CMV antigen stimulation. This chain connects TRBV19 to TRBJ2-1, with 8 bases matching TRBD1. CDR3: CATDRERGEQFF. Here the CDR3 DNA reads TGTGCCACGGACAGGGAACGGGGTGAGCAGTTCTTC.